The 9 T cell receptor beta chains in this list originate from one sample, sequenced in a study of CD8+ T cells in alopecia areata. Treatment given: oral pan-JAK inhibitor, 5-10 mg twice daily. Reverse transcription of extracted RNA yielded cDNA, which provided the sequencing template. TCRdb's table, derived via immunoSEQ multiplex PCR, lists solely in-frame clones and lacks some. Of roughly 120,000 clones listed, approximately 52% were seen once; the top ten hold under 35%. The sequences come from CD8+ T cells sorted from blood, collected at week 4, from a patient treated with tofacitinib. These receptors came from a human donor with alopecia areata.

The rearrangement links TRBV15 to TRBJ1-1; 7 bases line up with TRBD1. The CDR3 length is 14 residues. V lost 5 bases and J lost 1; bases outside the gene matches: 4. CDR1 is LNHNV and CDR2 is YYDKDF in the germline V gene (reference sequence). This chain's CDR3 is CATSYRTGNTEAFF. The CDR3 nucleotides read TGTGCCACCAGCTATAGGACAGGGAACACTGAAGCTTTCTTT.

The DNA of the CDR3 is TGTGCCAGCAGTTCGGACACTGGTACGCAGTATTTT. Its protein is CASSSDTGTQYF. V is TRBV27 and J is TRBJ2-3; possibly TRBD1 for D (5 bases). The CDR3 has 12 amino acids. Germline V CDR1 and CDR2: MNHEY, SMNVEV (reference sequence). Trimming shortened V by 4 bases and J by 8 bases, and 10 bases separated the two germline ends.

This clone turned up a few times. The gene calls are TRBV30 and TRBJ2-1; D is tentatively TRBD1 or TRBD2 (5 bases each). The CDR3 contains 13 residues. Per germline, CDR1 GTSNPN and CDR2 SVGIG (reference sequence). V was cut by 0 bases and J by 5 bases, with 8 bases left in between. CDR3 sequence (DNA): TGTGCCTGGAGTGTACGGGGACACAATGAGCAGTTCTTC. It specifies CAWSVRGHNEQFF.

This sequence joins TRBV5-4 and TRBJ2-7; 8 bases agree with TRBD1. Losses at the gene ends were 0 bases for V and 5 bases for J; bases not matched to a gene: 13. CDR3 length equals 17 residues. Per germline, CDR1 SGHNT and CDR2 YYREEE (reference sequence). CDR3 DNA: TGTGCCAGCAGCTTGGGGGGCGGACAGGGTAGGAAGGACGAGCAGTACTTC. The encoded protein is CASSLGGGQGRKDEQYF. The full variable domain, rest sourced from reference TRBV5-4 and TRBJ2-7, is ETGVTQSPTHLIKTRGQQVTLRCSSQSGHNTVSWYQQALGQGPQFIFQYYREEENGRGNFPPRFSGLQFPNYSSELNVNALELDDSALYLCASSLGGGQGRKDEQYFGPGTRLTVT.

The chain links TRBV19 to TRBJ2-5; D gene unclear. Germline CDR1 and CDR2: LNHDA and SQIVND (reference sequence). Trimming cost V 5 bases and J 5 bases, with 12 bases left between them. The CDR3 is made up of 13 amino acids. The CDR3 spells CASSLIGGETQYF. CDR3 DNA: TGTGCCAGTAGTTTAATCGGTGGGGAGACCCAGTACTTC.

The chain combines TRBV7-9 with TRBJ2-5, with 9 bases aligning to TRBD1. After removal of 4 bases from V and 4 bases from J, the junction contained 4 bases not matched to a gene. The CDR3 contains 14 residues. In germline, CDR1 is SEHNR, CDR2 FQNEAQ (reference sequence). The CDR3, as DNA: TGTGCCAGCAGCTACCGGGACAGGGTAGAGACCCAGTACTTC. This encodes CASSYRDRVETQYF.

This clone appeared a few times. The genes are TRBV30 and TRBJ2-7; no definite D call. Germline CDR1 GTSNPN, CDR2 SVGIG (reference sequence). CDR3 size: 11 residues. Trimming shortened V by 5 bases and J by 2 bases, and 7 bases separated the two germline ends. The CDR3 loop is CAWRQTYEQYF. The CDR3 DNA reads as TGTGCCTGGCGTCAAACCTACGAGCAGTACTTC.

The CDR3 loop is CASSLDRSYEQYF. CDR3 nucleotide sequence: TGCGCCAGCAGCTTGGACAGGTCCTACGAGCAGTACTTC. V usage is TRBV5-1 and J usage is TRBJ2-7; D possibly corresponds to TRBD1 (5 bases). This CDR3 comprises 13 residues. Between the trimmed V and J ends, which lost 0 bases and 1 base, there was a span of 5 bases. Germline CDR1 is SGHRS and CDR2 is YFSETQ.

The rearrangement joins TRBV6-5 to TRBJ2-7; D gene unclear. V lost 3 bases and J lost 3, with 12 bases in between. Germline V gene lookup returns CDR1 MNHEY and CDR2 SVGAGI. The CDR3 extends over 14 amino acids. The CDR3 loop reads CASSYRTYGYEQYF. The CDR3 DNA follows: TGTGCCAGCAGTTATCGGACCTACGGCTACGAGCAGTACTTC.